The 21 T cell receptor beta chains below all came from one sample that was sequenced in a study of cytomegalovirus exposure and HLA in healthy donors. The PCR made use of 60 Vbeta and 13 Jbeta primers. The table came from immunoSEQ multiplex PCR; TCRdb's copy has only in-frame clones and leaves some out. The data contain tens of thousands of clones, just over 75% of them singletons. Sequencing input: PBMCs. These receptor sequences come from a man in his fifties or sixties in good health and CMV-seropositive.

The V gene is TRBV30, the J gene TRBJ2-7; tentative D call: TRBD2 (5 bases). Germline V gene lookup returns CDR1 GTSNPN and CDR2 SVGIG (reference sequence). CDR3 length: 12 residues. The V gene lost 1 base and the J gene lost 3 bases, with 7 bases spanning the gap. CDR3 DNA sequence: TGTGCCTGGAGTGCCAGCGGCTACGAGCAGTACTTC. Protein sequence: CAWSASGYEQYF.

The chain recombines TRBV5-5 with TRBJ1-2, with 7 positions matching TRBD1. V was pared by 2 bases and J by 6 bases, with 13 bases of the junction left unmatched. Germline CDR1 SGHKS, CDR2 YYEKEE (reference sequence). The CDR3 is 16 amino acids. CDR3 amino acids: CASSFAGGLNADGYTF. The CDR3, as DNA: TGTGCCAGCAGCTTCGCAGGGGGGCTTAACGCCGATGGCTACACCTTC.

Only one count was recorded for this clone. CDR3: CASSEVIGNEQFF. In DNA, the CDR3 is TGCGCCAGCAGTGAAGTTATCGGGAATGAGCAGTTCTTC. The V gene is TRBV10-1, the J gene TRBJ2-1; D not resolved. Trimming took 3 bases from V and 7 from J, leaving 10 bases between them. The CDR3 extends over 13 amino acids. The germline gives CDR1 WNHNN, CDR2 SYGVQD (reference sequence).

This chain joins TRBV12-5 and TRBJ2-7; tentatively, D is TRBD1 (6 bases). The V and J ends lost 4 bases and 3 bases respectively, with 10 bases between them. The CDR3 runs 13 residues. Germline CDR1 LGHNT, CDR2 FRNRAP. CDR3 in DNA: TGTGCTAGTGGTTCGACAGGTATCTACGAGCAGTACTTC. Protein sequence: CASGSTGIYEQYF.

V gene TRBV5-1 combines with J gene TRBJ1-1; 8 bases are shared with TRBD1. The CDR3 length is 16 residues. Losses at the gene ends were 4 bases for V and 3 bases for J; bases not matched to a gene: 11. CDR1 is SGHRS and CDR2 is YFSETQ in the germline V gene. The CDR3 coding sequence is TGCGCCAGCAGCCTGACAGGGGACGGTGGCTACACTGAAGCTTTCTTT. Protein sequence: CASSLTGDGGYTEAFF.

This chain uses TRBV27 with TRBJ2-7, with D possibly being TRBD2 (6 bases). The CDR3 has 16 residues. Germline CDR1 is MNHEY and CDR2 is SMNVEV (reference sequence). The V and J ends lost 4 bases and 4 bases respectively, with 20 bases between them. The CDR3 coding sequence is TGTGCCAGCAGTTGGGGAGGACGCGGGGTAGGTTACGAGCAGTACTTC. Protein sequence: CASSWGGRGVGYEQYF.

On this clone itself: Other DNA sequences from this sample encode an identical CDR3 as well. J is TRBJ2-5 and V is TRBV14, with D possibly TRBD2 on 6 matching bases. V dropped 4 bases and J dropped 5 bases, with 20 bases sitting between them. This CDR3 region has 16 residues. The V gene's germline CDR1 is SGHDN and CDR2 FVKESK. The CDR3 reads CASSLLPGLKGETQYF. DNA for the CDR3: TGTGCCAGCAGCCTACTACCGGGACTGAAGGGGGAGACCCAGTACTTC.

This chain joins TRBV11-3 and TRBJ2-5; no firm D call. Trimming removed 5 bases from V and 1 base from J, with 11 bases in between. Germline lookup yields CDR1 SGHNT and CDR2 YENEEA. This CDR3 spans 14 amino acids. CDR3: CASSVSPIQETQYF. In DNA, the CDR3 is TGTGCCAGCAGCGTTAGCCCTATCCAAGAGACCCAGTACTTC.

V and J are TRBV2 and TRBJ1-2; 8 bases agree with TRBD1. The CDR3 consists of 14 residues. Trimming cost V 6 bases and J 0 bases; bases outside gene matches: 3. Germline-derived CDR1 and CDR2 are SNHLY and FYNNEI. The CDR3 DNA reads as TGTGCCAGCAGGGGACAGGAAGCTAACTATGGCTACACCTTC. This translates into CASRGQEANYGYTF.

This chain uses TRBV11-2 with TRBJ2-7, with 12 bases aligning to TRBD2. The germline gives CDR1 SGHAT, CDR2 FQNNGV. This CDR3 spans 15 amino acids. J lost 6 bases, V lost 6 bases, and 9 bases had no gene match. The CDR3 coding sequence is TGTGCCAGCAGAAAACTAGCGGGAGGCGGCGGCGAGCAGTACTTC. Protein product: CASRKLAGGGGEQYF.

This clone was counted only a few times. At one boundary the junction diverges from the germline segment, which might be a read error. The CDR3 DNA sequence: TGTGCCTGGAGTGGCCAGCTAGCCAAAAACAGTCAGTACTTC. It encodes CAWSGQLAKNSQYF. The chain recombines TRBV30 with TRBJ2-4, with D perhaps matching TRBD2 (5 bases). Germline loops: CDR1 GTSNPN, CDR2 SVGIG (reference sequence). The CDR3 contains 14 residues.

The rearrangement links TRBV19 to TRBJ1-5; 8 nucleotides line up with TRBD1. This CDR3 spans 14 amino acids. Trimming removed 10 bases from V and 5 bases from J; junction bases left unmatched: 10. Germline V gene data show CDR1 as LNHDA and CDR2 as SQIVND (reference sequence). CDR3 bases: TGTGCCACTTCCGACAGGGGAGGGGATCAGCCCCAGCATTTT. It translates to CATSDRGGDQPQHF.

The chain is built from TRBV7-9 and TRBJ1-1, with 7 bases matching TRBD1. Germline assignment: CDR1 SEHNR and CDR2 FQNEAQ (reference sequence). Trimming at V came to 4 bases and at J to 4 bases, leaving 6 bases not matched to a gene. CDR3 length equals 14 residues. Here the CDR3 DNA reads TGTGCCAGCAGCTCAGACAGGGCCTTCACTGAAGCTTTCTTT. This codes for CASSSDRAFTEAFF.

The CDR3 DNA follows: TGTGCCAGCAGCGTCGCGGGAGGTACGCAGTATTTT. Encoded protein: CASSVAGGTQYF. The genes are TRBV9 and TRBJ2-3; 8 nucleotides match TRBD2. J gave up 8 bases and V 2 bases, and 1 base lay outside the gene matches. Looked up from germline, CDR1 is SGDLS and CDR2 is YYNGEE. The CDR3 extends over 12 amino acids.

As DNA, the CDR3 is TGTGCCAGCAGCTTCCCGGGGTACAGCTCTGGGGCCAACGTCCTGACTTTC. Translated: CASSFPGYSSGANVLTF. The chain links TRBV5-4 to TRBJ2-6, with D possibly matching TRBD2 (5 bases). Between the trimmed V and J ends, which lost 2 bases and 0 bases, there was a span of 12 bases. The CDR3 has 17 amino acids. Looked up from germline, CDR1 is SGHNT and CDR2 is YYREEE (reference sequence).

This rearrangement joins TRBV19 to TRBJ2-7; TRBD1 might be the D (6 bases). In germline, CDR1 is LNHDA, CDR2 SQIVND (reference sequence). The CDR3 contains 14 residues. The V gene lost 6 bases and the J gene lost 3 bases, with 15 bases spanning the gap. CDR3 coding DNA: TGTGCCAGTAGGGGGACACTGGGAAACTACGAGCAGTACTTC. Translation: CASRGTLGNYEQYF.

This chain connects TRBV7-2 to TRBJ1-1; weak D call: TRBD1 (5 bases). CDR1 SGHTA and CDR2 FQGNSA come from the germline V gene. The CDR3 totals 16 residues. Trimming removed 1 base from V and 6 bases from J, with 18 bases in between. The DNA for the CDR3 is TGTGCCAGCAGCTTAGGGGCGGGGGAGGCAAGGGCTGAAGCTTTCTTT. Translation gives CASSLGAGEARAEAFF.

In regard to this clone: One junction end disagrees with the germline gene, perhaps due to a read error. The gene calls are TRBV5-6 and TRBJ1-6; D may be TRBD1 (6 bases). CDR1 is SGHDT, CDR2 YYEEEE, per germline. The CDR3 has 16 residues. CDR3 DNA: TGTGCCAGCAGCCGAAGGGGGGGGGCCGGTAATTCACCCCTTCACTTT. This codes for CASSRRGGAGNSPLHF.

This clone showed up just once. The chain has TRBV14 and TRBJ2-1; TRBD2 might be the D (6 bases). Germline V lookup: CDR1 SGHDN, CDR2 FVKESK. With 0 bases removed from V and 0 bases from J, the gap between germline ends came to 12 bases. The CDR3 extends over 17 amino acids. CDR3 amino acids: CASSQDIGSVSYNEQFF. In DNA, the CDR3 is TGTGCCAGCAGCCAAGACATCGGGAGTGTCTCCTACAATGAGCAGTTCTTC.

A few counts support this clone. The chain recombines TRBV7-2 with TRBJ2-4; the match to TRBD2 covers 11 bases. CDR1 and CDR2 from the germline V gene are SGHTA and FQGNSA. The CDR3 is made up of 17 amino acids. Trimming took 5 bases from V and 0 from J; bases not matched to a gene: 6. The DNA of the CDR3 is TGTGCCAGCAGCCCCCCGGGACTAGCGGAAGCCAAAAACATTCAGTACTTC. The encoded protein is CASSPPGLAEAKNIQYF.

This clone was detected only once. The chain joins TRBV11-2 to TRBJ1-2; D perhaps matches TRBD1 (6 bases). The V end was cut by 1 base, the J end by 4 bases, with 13 bases between. The CDR3 is 15 amino acids. Germline CDR1 and CDR2: SGHAT and FQNNGV. The CDR3 here is CASSLGFGQTYGYTF. CDR3 DNA sequence: TGTGCCAGCAGCTTAGGGTTCGGACAGACCTATGGCTACACCTTC. Based on the CDR3 plus reference TRBV11-2 and TRBJ1-2, the full variable domain is EAGVAQSPRYKIIEKRQSVAFWCNPISGHATLYWYQQILGQGPKLLIQFQNNGVVDDSQLPKDRFSAERLKGVDSTLKIQPAKLEDSAVYLCASSLGFGQTYGYTFGSGTRLTVV.